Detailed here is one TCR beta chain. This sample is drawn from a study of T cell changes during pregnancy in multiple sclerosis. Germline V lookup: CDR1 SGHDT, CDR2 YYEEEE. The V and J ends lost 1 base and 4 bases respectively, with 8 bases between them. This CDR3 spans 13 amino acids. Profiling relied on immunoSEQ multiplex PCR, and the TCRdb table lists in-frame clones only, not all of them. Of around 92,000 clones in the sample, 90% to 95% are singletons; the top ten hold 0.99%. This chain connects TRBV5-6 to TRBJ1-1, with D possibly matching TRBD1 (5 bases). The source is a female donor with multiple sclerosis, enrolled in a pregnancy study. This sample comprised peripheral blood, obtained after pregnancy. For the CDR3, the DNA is TGTGCCAGCAGCTTGAGGGGAGGCACTGAAGCTTTCTTT. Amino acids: CASSLRGGTEAFF.